A single sample is the source of the 17 T cell receptor beta chains below, sequenced in a study of cytomegalovirus exposure and HLA in healthy donors. Researchers ran the PCR with 60 Vbeta and 13 Jbeta primers. Measured with immunoSEQ multiplex PCR; TCRdb has only the in-frame clones, and not every one. There are about 160,000 clones in the sample; approximately 80% occur only once, and 4.3% lies in the top ten. Sequencing used PBMCs. These receptors were obtained from a man in his forties in good health and CMV-seronegative.

This clone was counted only a few times. The chain combines TRBV5-1 with TRBJ1-1, with a weak D call TRBD1 (5 bases). V lost 4 bases to trimming and J lost 5 bases, with 15 bases between them. Germline values: CDR1 SGHRS, CDR2 YFSETQ. The CDR3 totals 14 residues. The CDR3 region has the DNA TGCGCCAGCAGCCTCGCCGGGGGGGTTACTGAAGCTTTCTTT. Translation gives CASSLAGGVTEAFF.

This clone was counted only a few times. The chain employs TRBV19 and TRBJ2-7; D perhaps matches TRBD2 (5 bases). Germline V gene sequence: CDR1 LNHDA, CDR2 SQIVND (reference sequence). The V end lost 4 bases, the J end lost 3 bases, and 13 bases lay between the germline ends. The CDR3 contains 14 residues. The CDR3 protein is CASSTTSGGYEQYF. The CDR3 nucleotides read TGTGCCAGTAGTACTACTAGTGGCGGCTACGAGCAGTACTTC.

This clone occurred once. The chain uses TRBV27 and TRBJ2-5; 9 bases are shared with TRBD1. The germline gives CDR1 MNHEY, CDR2 SMNVEV (reference sequence). The CDR3 sequence is 13 residues long. The junction had 2 bases not matched to a gene; V was cut back by 4 bases and J by 5 bases. CDR3 amino acids: CASSWGQGETQYF. CDR3 bases: TGTGCCAGCAGTTGGGGACAGGGTGAGACCCAGTACTTC.

The chain joins TRBV9 to TRBJ2-3, with D possibly being TRBD1 (7 bases). The germline V gene encodes CDR1 SGDLS and CDR2 YYNGEE. V was cut by 4 bases and J by 6 bases, with 12 bases left in between. This CDR3 comprises 13 residues. The CDR3 nucleotides are TGTGCCAGCAGCCCAGGGGGGTTGGATACGCAGTATTTT. It is translated as CASSPGGLDTQYF.

The chain links TRBV6-1 to TRBJ1-2; D gene ambiguous. This CDR3 is 13 amino acids long. Deletions cut 2 bases from V and 5 bases from J, with 9 bases between. CDR1 and CDR2 from the germline V gene are MNHNS and SASEGT. CDR3: CASSESGRYGYTF. For the CDR3, the DNA is TGTGCCAGCAGTGAAAGTGGGAGGTATGGCTACACCTTC.

The CDR3 sequence: CASSSNAASNTIYF. CDR3 nucleotides: TGTGCCAGCAGCTCAAACGCGGCGAGTAACACCATATATTTT. The chain recombines TRBV11-3 with TRBJ1-3; no reliable D call. CDR1 SGHNT and CDR2 YENEEA come from the germline V gene. V was clipped by 4 bases and J by 7 bases, with 14 bases between them. The CDR3 has 14 residues.

The rearrangement joins TRBV19 to TRBJ1-1, with D unclear. Between the trimmed V and J ends, which lost 4 bases and 4 bases, there was a span of 25 bases. This CDR3 comprises 18 residues. CDR1 is LNHDA and CDR2 is SQIVND in the germline V gene (reference sequence). CDR3 in amino acids: CASSTPMSGFRWSTEAFF. In DNA, the CDR3 is TGTGCCAGTAGTACACCCATGTCGGGATTCAGGTGGAGCACTGAAGCTTTCTTT.

This chain joins TRBV19 and TRBJ1-2, with TRBD1 as a possible D gene (6 bases). Germline V lookup: CDR1 LNHDA, CDR2 SQIVND (reference sequence). V was pared by 7 bases and J by 2 bases, with 14 bases between. CDR3 size: 14 residues. The chain's CDR3 is CASIARGTNYGYTF. CDR3 in DNA: TGTGCCAGTATCGCGAGGGGGACGAACTATGGCTACACCTTC.

The V and J genes are TRBV5-1 and TRBJ2-3; TRBD2 matches at 9 bases. Germline V gives CDR1 SGHRS, CDR2 YFSETQ. The CDR3 has 16 residues. V was clipped by 4 bases and J by 1 base; unmatched bases: 7. This chain's CDR3 is CASSPEKRGGTDTQYF. CDR3 nucleotide sequence: TGCGCCAGCAGCCCCGAAAAGCGGGGGGGCACAGATACGCAGTATTTT.

This chain connects TRBV7-6 to TRBJ1-2; D is perhaps TRBD1 (6 bases). Germline-derived CDR1 and CDR2 are SGHVS and FNYEAQ. The CDR3 is 13 residues long. Trimming left V 1 base short and J 7 bases short, with 10 bases between. The DNA of the CDR3 is TGTGCCAGCAGCTTAGGCGGACAGTCTGGCTACACCTTC. Its translation: CASSLGGQSGYTF.

The rearrangement joins TRBV4-2 to TRBJ1-1, with no clear D. V lost 4 bases, J lost 1 base, and 10 bases lay in between. The CDR3 extends over 14 amino acids. CDR1 and CDR2 (germline): LGHNA, YNFKEQ. CDR3 region: CASSPIGPNTEAFF. For the CDR3, the DNA is TGTGCCAGCAGCCCCATTGGGCCGAACACTGAAGCTTTCTTT.

The chain uses TRBV6-1 and TRBJ1-3, with D perhaps matching TRBD1 (5 bases). Germline CDR1 MNHNS, CDR2 SASEGT. The CDR3 totals 17 residues. Trimming removed 4 bases at V and 4 bases at J, with 20 bases between. This CDR3 is CASSVGWGGSLGNTIYF. In DNA, the CDR3 is TGTGCCAGCAGTGTTGGATGGGGCGGAAGTCTGGGAAACACCATATATTTT.

The chain combines TRBV7-9 with TRBJ2-5, with 9 bases identical to TRBD2. The V gene end was trimmed by 3 bases and the J gene end by 0 bases; junction bases not matched to a gene: 14. Germline assignment: CDR1 SEHNR and CDR2 FQNEAQ (reference sequence). CDR3 length: 19 amino acids. The CDR3 sequence is CASSFHIRTSGWYQETQYF. DNA of the CDR3: TGTGCCAGCAGCTTCCATATTCGTACTAGCGGGTGGTACCAAGAGACCCAGTACTTC.

J is TRBJ2-7 and V is TRBV5-6; D gene unclear. V was shortened by 3 bases and J by 1 base, with 11 bases between the two germline ends. Germline V gene lookup returns CDR1 SGHDT and CDR2 YYEEEE. The CDR3 has 14 residues. The CDR3 DNA follows: TGTGCCAGCAGCTCCGCGATCCGATCCTACGAGCAGTACTTC. Protein sequence: CASSSAIRSYEQYF.

V and J are TRBV9 and TRBJ2-7, with TRBD2 as a possible D gene (5 bases). The CDR3 runs to 13 residues. Germline V gene sequence: CDR1 SGDLS, CDR2 YYNGEE. V was clipped by 4 bases and J by 7 bases, with 15 bases between them. CDR3 nucleotide sequence: TGTGCCAGCAGCCTCAGCCCGACGGGGGAGCAGTACTTC. Translation: CASSLSPTGEQYF.

The chain carries TRBV27 and TRBJ1-1; D is ambiguous. The germline V and J ends were trimmed by 7 bases and 0 bases, with 15 bases remaining between them. Germline lookup yields CDR1 MNHEY and CDR2 SMNVEV (reference sequence). The CDR3 consists of 15 residues. The CDR3 region has the DNA TGTGCCAGCAAACTAACCTCCATCATGAACACTGAAGCTTTCTTT. Encoded protein: CASKLTSIMNTEAFF.

The chain has TRBV9 and TRBJ2-6, with TRBD1 matching over 8 bases. Germline lookup yields CDR1 SGDLS and CDR2 YYNGEE. The CDR3 extends over 15 amino acids. Trimming at V came to 7 bases and at J to 0 bases, leaving 3 bases not matched to a gene. CDR3 residues: CASGTGFSGANVLTF. CDR3 bases: TGTGCCAGCGGGACAGGATTCTCTGGGGCCAACGTCCTGACTTTC.